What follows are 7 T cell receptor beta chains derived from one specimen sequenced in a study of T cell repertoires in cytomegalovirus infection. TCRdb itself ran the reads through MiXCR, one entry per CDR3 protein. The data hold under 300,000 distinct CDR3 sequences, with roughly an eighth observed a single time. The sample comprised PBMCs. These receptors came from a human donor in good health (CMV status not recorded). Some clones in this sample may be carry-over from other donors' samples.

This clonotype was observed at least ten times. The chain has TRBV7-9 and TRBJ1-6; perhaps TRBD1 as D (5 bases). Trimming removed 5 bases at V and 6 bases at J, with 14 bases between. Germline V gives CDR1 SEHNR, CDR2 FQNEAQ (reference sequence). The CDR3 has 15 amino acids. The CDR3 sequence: CASSLSLGGNSPLHF. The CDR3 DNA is TGTGCCAGCAGCCTCTCACTGGGGGGTAATTCACCCCTCCACTTT. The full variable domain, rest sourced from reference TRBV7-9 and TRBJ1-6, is DTGVSQNPRHKITKRGQNVTFRCDPISEHNRLYWYRQTLGQGPEFLTYFQNEAQLEKSRLLSDRFSAERPKGSFSTLEIQRTEQGDSAMYLCASSLSLGGNSPLHFGNGTRLTVT.

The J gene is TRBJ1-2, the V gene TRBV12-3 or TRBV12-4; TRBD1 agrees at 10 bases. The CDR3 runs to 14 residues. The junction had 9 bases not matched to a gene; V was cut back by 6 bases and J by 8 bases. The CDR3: CASSQTGGARGYTF. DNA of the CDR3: TGTGCCAGCAGCCAGACAGGGGGCGCGAGGGGCTACACCTTC.

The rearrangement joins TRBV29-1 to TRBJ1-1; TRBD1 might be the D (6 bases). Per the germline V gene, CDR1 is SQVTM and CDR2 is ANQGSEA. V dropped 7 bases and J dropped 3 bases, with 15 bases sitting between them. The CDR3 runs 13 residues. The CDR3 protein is CSAHRAGDTEAFF. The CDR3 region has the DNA TGCAGCGCCCACAGGGCCGGGGACACTGAAGCTTTCTTT.

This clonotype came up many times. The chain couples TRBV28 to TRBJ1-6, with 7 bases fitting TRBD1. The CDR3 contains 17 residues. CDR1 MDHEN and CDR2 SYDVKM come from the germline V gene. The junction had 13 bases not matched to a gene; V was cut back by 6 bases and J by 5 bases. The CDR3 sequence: CASRTTGQRFDNSPLHF. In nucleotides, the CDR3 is TGTGCCAGCAGGACGACAGGGCAGAGGTTCGATAATTCACCCCTCCACTTT.

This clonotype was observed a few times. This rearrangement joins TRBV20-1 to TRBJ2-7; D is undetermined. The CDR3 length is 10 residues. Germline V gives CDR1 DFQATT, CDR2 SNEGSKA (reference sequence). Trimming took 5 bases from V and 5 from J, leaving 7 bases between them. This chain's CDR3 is CSAQNDEQYF. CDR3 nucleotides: TGCAGTGCTCAAAACGACGAGCAGTACTTC.

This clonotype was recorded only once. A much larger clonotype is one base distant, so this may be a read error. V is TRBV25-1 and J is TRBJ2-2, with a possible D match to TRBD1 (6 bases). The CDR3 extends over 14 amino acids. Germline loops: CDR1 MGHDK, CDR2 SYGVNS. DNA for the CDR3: TGTGCCAGCAGTGTAGGACAGAACACCGGGAAGCTGTTTTTT. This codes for CASSVGQNTGKLFF. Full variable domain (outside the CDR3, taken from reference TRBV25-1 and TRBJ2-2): EADIYQTPRYLVIGTGKKITLECSQTMGHDKMYWYQQDPGMELHLIHYSYGVNSTEKGDLSSESTVSRIRTEHFPLTLESARPSHTSQYLCASSVGQNTGKLFFGEGSRLTVL.

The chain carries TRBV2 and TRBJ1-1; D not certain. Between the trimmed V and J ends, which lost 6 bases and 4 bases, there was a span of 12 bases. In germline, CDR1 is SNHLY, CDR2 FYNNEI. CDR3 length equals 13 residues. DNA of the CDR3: TGTGCCAGCAGGAATGGTTTGGGCACTGAAGCTTTCTTT. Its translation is CASRNGLGTEAFF.